These T cell receptor beta chains were read from a single sample in a study of T cell responses to AZD1222 COVID-19 vaccine. Measured with immunoSEQ multiplex PCR; TCRdb has only the in-frame clones, and not every one. The data show 110,000 or so clones, more than 75% seen once. The sample in question was peripheral blood, obtained on day 0 of AZD1222 vaccination. These receptors all come from an adult in good health. Both conserved end residues are part of each CDR3. D genes are given only for firm matches. Size is omitted from some rows. Given values are once, few, many or a class for expanded clones.

j_call: TRBJ2-2; clone_size: .; d_call: .; v_call: TRBV10-3; cdr3_aa: CAISPGTPTGELFF; cdr3_nt: TGTGCCATCAGCCCCGGGACTCCCACCGGGGAGCTGTTTTTT
j_call: TRBJ1-4; clone_size: few; d_call: .; v_call: TRBV7-2; cdr3_aa: CASSPGGRQNEKLFF; cdr3_nt: TGTGCCAGCAGCCCTGGGGGACGGCAGAATGAAAAACTGTTTTTT
j_call: TRBJ1-2; clone_size: .; d_call: .; v_call: TRBV10-3; cdr3_aa: CAITYGDGRYTF; cdr3_nt: TGTGCCATCACTTACGGCGATGGGCGCTACACCTTC
j_call: TRBJ2-2; clone_size: .; d_call: .; v_call: TRBV7-3; cdr3_aa: CASSLMGTANTGELFF; cdr3_nt: TGTGCCAGCAGCTTAATGGGTACAGCGAACACCGGGGAGCTGTTTTTT
j_call: TRBJ2-2; clone_size: .; d_call: TRBD1; v_call: TRBV27; cdr3_aa: CASSGTGLYTGELFF; cdr3_nt: TGTGCCAGCAGTGGGACAGGTCTTTACACCGGGGAGCTGTTTTTT
j_call: TRBJ2-5; clone_size: .; d_call: .; v_call: TRBV5-4; cdr3_aa: CASSYRGETQYF; cdr3_nt: TGTGCCAGCAGCTATAGGGGGGAGACCCAGTACTTC
j_call: TRBJ1-2; clone_size: .; d_call: .; v_call: TRBV4-2; cdr3_aa: CASSPEDSLSPNYGYTF; cdr3_nt: TGTGCCAGCAGCCCCGAGGACAGCCTCAGCCCTAACTATGGCTACACCTTC
j_call: TRBJ1-2; clone_size: .; d_call: .; v_call: TRBV28; cdr3_aa: CASSSRTSAISGGYTF; cdr3_nt: TGTGCCAGCAGTTCACGGACGTCTGCGATATCGGGAGGCTACACCTTC
j_call: TRBJ2-1; clone_size: .; d_call: TRBD1; v_call: TRBV7-9; cdr3_aa: CASSLGGQGREQFF; cdr3_nt: TGTGCCAGCAGCTTAGGAGGACAGGGAAGAGAGCAGTTCTTC
j_call: TRBJ1-2; clone_size: .; d_call: .; v_call: TRBV28; cdr3_aa: CANLIPNYGYTF; cdr3_nt: TGTGCCAACCTTATTCCTAACTATGGCTACACCTTC
j_call: TRBJ2-5; clone_size: .; d_call: TRBD2; v_call: TRBV2; cdr3_aa: CASGGLAGAQETQYF; cdr3_nt: TGTGCCAGCGGGGGACTAGCGGGAGCCCAAGAGACCCAGTACTTC
j_call: TRBJ1-2; clone_size: .; d_call: .; v_call: TRBV4-2; cdr3_aa: CASSPDPGLPYGYTF; cdr3_nt: TGTGCCAGCAGCCCAGACCCCGGCCTGCCGTATGGCTACACCTTC
j_call: TRBJ1-5; clone_size: .; d_call: .; v_call: TRBV6-6; cdr3_aa: CASTNGDKSNQPQHF; cdr3_nt: TGTGCCAGCACCAACGGGGACAAAAGCAATCAGCCCCAGCATTTT
j_call: TRBJ1-2; clone_size: .; d_call: TRBD1; v_call: TRBV19; cdr3_aa: CASSPTGGLNGYTF; cdr3_nt: TGTGCCAGTAGCCCGACAGGGGGCCTTAATGGCTACACCTTC
j_call: TRBJ2-2; clone_size: .; d_call: TRBD2; v_call: TRBV3-1/TRBV3-2; cdr3_aa: CASSQNLGLAGGTGELFF; cdr3_nt: TGTGCCAGCAGCCAAAATCTGGGACTAGCGGGAGGGACCGGGGAGCTGTTTTTT
j_call: TRBJ1-5; clone_size: .; d_call: TRBD1; v_call: TRBV7-6; cdr3_aa: CASSLGTGGNQPQHF; cdr3_nt: TGTGCCAGCAGCTTAGGGACAGGCGGCAATCAGCCCCAGCATTTT
j_call: TRBJ1-1; clone_size: once; d_call: TRBD1; v_call: TRBV5-1; cdr3_aa: CASSFGTGGLGAFF; cdr3_nt: TGCGCCAGCAGCTTTGGGACAGGGGGACTGGGAGCTTTCTTT
j_call: TRBJ2-7; clone_size: .; d_call: TRBD1; v_call: TRBV28; cdr3_aa: CASSLGTGVYEQYF; cdr3_nt: TGTGCCAGCAGTTTAGGGACAGGGGTCTACGAGCAGTACTTC
j_call: TRBJ1-4; clone_size: .; d_call: .; v_call: TRBV7-2; cdr3_aa: CASSLGTLPNEKLFF; cdr3_nt: TGTGCCAGCAGCTTAGGGACACTGCCTAATGAAAAACTGTTTTTT
j_call: TRBJ1-6; clone_size: .; d_call: .; v_call: TRBV23-1; cdr3_aa: CAGAVGNSPLHF; cdr3_nt: TGCGCCGGGGCGGTAGGCAATTCACCCCTCCACTTT
j_call: TRBJ2-7; clone_size: .; d_call: TRBD1; v_call: TRBV10-3; cdr3_aa: CAISPGTGRGSYEQYF; cdr3_nt: TGTGCCATCAGTCCCGGGACAGGGAGGGGTTCCTACGAGCAGTACTTC
j_call: TRBJ2-3; clone_size: .; d_call: TRBD2; v_call: TRBV2; cdr3_aa: CASSGRLAGVGSDTQYF; cdr3_nt: TGTGCCAGCAGCGGGCGGCTAGCGGGAGTCGGGTCAGATACGCAGTATTTT
j_call: TRBJ1-4; clone_size: .; d_call: .; v_call: TRBV15; cdr3_aa: CATSRGEGTDSNEKLFF; cdr3_nt: TGTGCCACCAGCAGAGGGGAGGGGACGGATTCTAATGAAAAACTGTTTTTT
j_call: TRBJ2-1; clone_size: .; d_call: .; v_call: TRBV12-3/TRBV12-4; cdr3_aa: CASSTVLYNEQFF; cdr3_nt: TGTGCCAGTTCCACGGTTTTATACAATGAGCAGTTCTTC
j_call: TRBJ1-5; clone_size: .; d_call: .; v_call: TRBV3-1/TRBV3-2; cdr3_aa: CASGSGGNQPQHF; cdr3_nt: TGTGCCAGCGGGTCTGGGGGGAATCAGCCCCAGCATTTT
j_call: TRBJ1-5; clone_size: few; d_call: .; v_call: TRBV28; cdr3_aa: CASSNAGDSNQPQHF; cdr3_nt: TGTGCCAGCAGTAACGCCGGAGATAGCAATCAGCCCCAGCATTTT
j_call: TRBJ2-5; clone_size: .; d_call: TRBD1; v_call: TRBV19; cdr3_aa: CASSDGQGAGETQYF; cdr3_nt: TGTGCCAGTAGTGACGGACAGGGGGCAGGAGAGACCCAGTACTTC
j_call: TRBJ2-7; clone_size: .; d_call: .; v_call: TRBV20-1; cdr3_aa: CSASTRGEQYF; cdr3_nt: TGCAGTGCTAGCACGCGAGGCGAGCAGTACTTC
j_call: TRBJ2-7; clone_size: .; d_call: TRBD2; v_call: TRBV7-2; cdr3_aa: CASSFRLAGASYEQYF; cdr3_nt: TGTGCCAGCAGCTTTAGGCTAGCGGGAGCATCCTACGAGCAGTACTTC
j_call: TRBJ2-1; clone_size: .; d_call: .; v_call: TRBV11-3; cdr3_aa: CASSSGGLANEQFF; cdr3_nt: TGTGCCAGCAGTAGCGGCGGGCTAGCGAATGAGCAGTTCTTC
j_call: TRBJ2-1; clone_size: .; d_call: TRBD2; v_call: TRBV10-3; cdr3_aa: CAISEGTSGILGNEQFF; cdr3_nt: TGTGCCATCAGTGAGGGGACTAGCGGGATCTTGGGGAATGAGCAGTTCTTC
j_call: TRBJ2-5; clone_size: once; d_call: TRBD2; v_call: TRBV6-5; cdr3_aa: CASTFAGGPGETQYF; cdr3_nt: TGTGCCAGCACCTTTGCGGGAGGGCCGGGGGAGACCCAGTACTTC
j_call: TRBJ1-2; clone_size: .; d_call: .; v_call: TRBV28; cdr3_aa: CASSLVGGGYTF; cdr3_nt: TGTGCCAGCAGTTTGGTTGGGGGTGGCTACACCTTC
j_call: TRBJ2-7; clone_size: .; d_call: .; v_call: TRBV6-1; cdr3_aa: CASSERISYEQYF; cdr3_nt: TGTGCCAGCAGTGAACGGATCTCCTACGAGCAGTACTTC
j_call: TRBJ1-1; clone_size: .; d_call: .; v_call: TRBV9; cdr3_aa: CASSSRTGNTEAFF; cdr3_nt: TGTGCCAGCAGCTCTCGTACCGGAAACACTGAAGCTTTCTTT
j_call: TRBJ1-2; clone_size: .; d_call: TRBD1; v_call: TRBV19; cdr3_aa: CASSLGTAPYYGYTF; cdr3_nt: TGTGCCAGTAGTTTGGGGACAGCCCCCTACTATGGCTACACCTTC
j_call: TRBJ2-4; clone_size: .; d_call: .; v_call: TRBV2; cdr3_aa: CASSEALGGLNIQYF; cdr3_nt: TGTGCCAGCAGTGAAGCGCTAGGGGGGTTAAACATTCAGTACTTC
j_call: TRBJ2-2; clone_size: .; d_call: .; v_call: TRBV9; cdr3_aa: CASSVAGDRTGELFF; cdr3_nt: TGTGCCAGCAGCGTAGCGGGAGATCGAACCGGGGAGCTGTTTTTT
j_call: TRBJ1-4; clone_size: .; d_call: TRBD1; v_call: TRBV7-7; cdr3_aa: CASSPGQGGEKLFF; cdr3_nt: TGTGCCAGCAGCCCCGGACAGGGAGGTGAAAAACTGTTTTTT
j_call: TRBJ1-4; clone_size: .; d_call: .; v_call: TRBV5-6; cdr3_aa: CASSSTTTGNEKLFF; cdr3_nt: TGTGCCAGCAGCTCAACTACCACGGGTAACGAGAAACTGTTTTTT
j_call: TRBJ1-3; clone_size: .; d_call: .; v_call: TRBV7-9; cdr3_aa: CASSLAGRDGNTIYF; cdr3_nt: TGTGCCAGCAGCTTAGCAGGCAGGGATGGAAACACCATATATTTT
j_call: TRBJ1-1; clone_size: .; d_call: .; v_call: TRBV7-9; cdr3_aa: CAGGQHTEAFF; cdr3_nt: TGTGCCGGGGGGCAGCACACTGAAGCTTTCTTT
j_call: TRBJ1-2; clone_size: .; d_call: .; v_call: TRBV24-1; cdr3_aa: CATSDLSGSPLTF; cdr3_nt: TGTGCCACCAGTGACTTGTCGGGGAGCCCACTCACCTTC
j_call: TRBJ1-3; clone_size: .; d_call: .; v_call: TRBV11-1; cdr3_aa: CASSLTSSGNTIYF; cdr3_nt: TGTGCCAGCAGCCTGACCTCCTCTGGAAACACCATATATTTT